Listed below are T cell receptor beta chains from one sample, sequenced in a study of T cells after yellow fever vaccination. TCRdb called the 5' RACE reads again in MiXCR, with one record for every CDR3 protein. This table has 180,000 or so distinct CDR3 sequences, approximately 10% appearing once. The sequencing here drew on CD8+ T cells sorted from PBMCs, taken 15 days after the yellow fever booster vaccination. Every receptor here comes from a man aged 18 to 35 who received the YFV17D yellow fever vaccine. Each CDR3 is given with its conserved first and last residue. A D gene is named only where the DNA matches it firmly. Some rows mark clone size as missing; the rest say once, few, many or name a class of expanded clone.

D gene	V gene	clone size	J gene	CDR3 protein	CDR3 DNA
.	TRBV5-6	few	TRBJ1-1	CASSTTGHTEAFF	TGTGCCAGCAGCACCACTGGGCACACTGAAGCTTTCTTT
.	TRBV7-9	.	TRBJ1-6	CASSQQGINSPLHF	TGTGCCAGCAGTCAACAGGGCATTAATTCACCCCTCCACTTT
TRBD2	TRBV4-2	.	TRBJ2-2	CASSQDLWDYSNGELFF	TGTGCCAGCAGCCAAGACCTCTGGGACTATTCTAACGGGGAGCTGTTTTTT
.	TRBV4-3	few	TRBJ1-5	CASSQVRSAVNQPQHF	TGCGCCAGCAGCCAAGTTCGTTCAGCGGTCAATCAGCCCCAGCATTTT
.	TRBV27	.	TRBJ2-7	CASSSRFGFIPDEQYF	TGTGCCAGCAGTTCCCGGTTCGGGTTTATTCCGGACGAGCAGTACTTC
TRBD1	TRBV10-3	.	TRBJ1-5	CAAKQGGLNQPQHF	TGTGCCGCCAAACAGGGGGGACTAAATCAGCCCCAGCATTTT
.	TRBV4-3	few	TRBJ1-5	CASSQVKYNQPQHF	TGCGCCAGCAGCCAAGTCAAATACAATCAGCCCCAGCATTTT
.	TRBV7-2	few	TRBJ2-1	CASSLVVYNEQFF	TGTGCCAGCAGCTTAGTAGTTTACAATGAGCAGTTCTTC
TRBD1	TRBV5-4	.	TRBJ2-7	CASSPSRDRDYEQYF	TGTGCCAGCAGCCCGTCCCGGGACAGGGACTACGAGCAGTACTTC
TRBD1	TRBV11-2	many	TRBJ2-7	CASTLRQGYHEQYF	TGTGCCAGCACCCTAAGACAGGGCTACCACGAGCAGTACTTC
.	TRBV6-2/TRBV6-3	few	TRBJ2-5	CASSYGSFEQETQYF	TGTGCCAGCAGTTACGGGAGCTTTGAACAAGAGACCCAGTACTTC
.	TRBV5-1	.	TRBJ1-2	CASSSPVQGLDGYTF	TGCGCCAGCAGCTCTCCCGTACAGGGATTGGATGGCTACACCTTC
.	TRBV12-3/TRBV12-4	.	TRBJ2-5	CASSQRTTQETQYF	TGTGCCAGCAGCCAAAGGACTACACAAGAGACCCAGTACTTC
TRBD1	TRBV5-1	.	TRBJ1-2	CASSLMSGQSYGYTF	TGCGCCAGCAGCTTAATGTCGGGACAGAGCTATGGCTACACCTTC
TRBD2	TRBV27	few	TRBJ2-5	CASSPGLAGIKYF	TGTGCCAGCAGTCCCGGACTAGCGGGGATAAAGTACTTC
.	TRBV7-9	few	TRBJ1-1	CAGMTARTEAFF	TGTGCCGGGATGACAGCCCGCACTGAAGCTTTCTTT
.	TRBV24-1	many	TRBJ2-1	CATSDLRYEQFF	TGTGCCACCAGTGATCTTAGGTATGAGCAGTTCTTC
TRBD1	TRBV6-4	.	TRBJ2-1	CASSTGQGVRNEQFF	TGTGCCAGCAGCACGGGACAGGGGGTAAGAAATGAGCAGTTCTTC
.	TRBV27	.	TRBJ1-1	CASSLSLATEAFF	TGTGCCAGCAGTTTATCTTTGGCCACTGAAGCTTTCTTT
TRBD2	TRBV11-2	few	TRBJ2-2	CASSSSLRTSGELFF	TGTGCCAGCTCCAGCTCCCTTCGGACTAGCGGGGAGCTGTTTTTT
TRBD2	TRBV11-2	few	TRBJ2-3	CASSYRGGRADTQYF	TGTGCCAGCAGTTATCGGGGGGGCCGCGCAGATACGCAGTATTTT
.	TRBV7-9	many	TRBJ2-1	CASSFQGNNEQFF	TGTGCCAGCAGCTTTCAGGGTAACAATGAGCAGTTCTTC
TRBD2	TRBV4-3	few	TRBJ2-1	CASSQDTSGGVNEQFF	TGCGCCAGCAGCCAAGACACTAGCGGGGGGGTCAATGAGCAGTTCTTC
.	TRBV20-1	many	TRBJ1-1	CSAREGLGDTEAFF	TGCAGTGCTAGAGAGGGTCTAGGAGACACTGAAGCTTTCTTT
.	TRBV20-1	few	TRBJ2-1	CSANHNEQFF	TGCAGTGCTAATCACAATGAGCAGTTCTTC
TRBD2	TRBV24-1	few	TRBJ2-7	CATLREGGEQYF	TGTGCCACCCTTCGTGAGGGAGGGGAGCAGTACTTC
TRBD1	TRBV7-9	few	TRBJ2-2	CASSSHRTGSTGELFF	TGTGCCAGCAGCTCGCACCGGACAGGATCCACCGGGGAGCTGTTTTTT
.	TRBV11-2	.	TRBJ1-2	CASSSYGENYGYTF	TGTGCCAGCAGCTCTTACGGCGAAAACTATGGCTACACCTTC
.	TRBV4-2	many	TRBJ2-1	CASSQNNEQFF	TGTGCCAGCAGCCAGAACAATGAGCAGTTCTTC
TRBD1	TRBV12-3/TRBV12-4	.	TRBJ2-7	CASSTPGQCYEQYF	TGTGCCAGCAGTACACCGGGACAGTGCTACGAGCAGTACTTC
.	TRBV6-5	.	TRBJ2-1	CASSRDRNEQFF	TGTGCCAGCAGTCGAGACAGGAATGAGCAGTTCTTC
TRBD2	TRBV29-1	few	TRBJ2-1	CSVDSIAGLNEQFF	TGCAGCGTAGACTCTATAGCGGGGCTCAATGAGCAGTTCTTC
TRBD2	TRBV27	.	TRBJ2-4	CASSHNSGRDKNIQYF	TGTGCCAGCAGTCACAATAGCGGGAGAGACAAAAACATTCAGTACTTC
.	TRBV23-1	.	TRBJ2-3	CANEPVSGANTDTQYF	TGCGCCAACGAGCCTGTTTCAGGGGCAAACACAGATACGCAGTATTTT
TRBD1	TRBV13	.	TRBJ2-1	CASSKDRGGHSYNEQFF	TGTGCCAGCAGCAAGGACAGGGGAGGTCACTCCTACAATGAGCAGTTCTTC
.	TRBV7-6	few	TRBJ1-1	CASSLSGVTEAFF	TGTGCCAGCAGCTTGTCTGGGGTCACTGAAGCTTTCTTT
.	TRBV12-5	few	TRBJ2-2	CASGFGGENTGELFF	TGTGCTAGTGGTTTTGGGGGAGAGAACACCGGGGAGCTGTTTTTT
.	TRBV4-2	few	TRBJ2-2	CASSQGTGTTGELFF	TGTGCCAGCAGCCAAGGCACCGGGACCACCGGGGAGCTGTTTTTT
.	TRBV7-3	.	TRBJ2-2	CASIPATLSPGELFF	TGTGCCAGCATCCCAGCGACGCTCTCCCCCGGGGAGCTGTTTTTT